This TCR beta chain originates from a study of blood T cell repertoires in COVID-19. This clone was observed a single time. The CDR3 runs 14 residues. The V gene lost 2 bases and the J gene lost 5 bases, with 13 bases spanning the gap. Germline CDR1 KGHSH, CDR2 LQKENI. As originally analysed: Researchers report that nucleated cell counts were estimated from reference gene primer amplification. Sequencing was performed with immunoSEQ multiplex PCR; in TCRdb, only in-frame clones are kept and a portion is missing. That table furnishes V, J and clone size, whereas the DNA furnished D and trimming. The data hold approximately 40,000 clones, with 87% observed a single time.

The rearrangement joins TRBV18 to TRBJ2-7, with a weak D call TRBD1 (5 bases). The sample taken for sequencing was peripheral blood. This TCR was sampled from a man aged 55 to 70 with acute or convalescent COVID-19. The CDR3 protein is CASSPSNQGNEQYV. Here the CDR3 DNA reads TGTGCCAGCTCACCAAGCAATCAGGGAAACGAGCAGTACGTC.